The 29 T cell receptor beta chains listed next were all sequenced from one sample in a study of T cell responses to AZD1222 COVID-19 vaccine. Method: immunoSEQ multiplex PCR; TCRdb's copy keeps in-frame clones and lacks some. The sample holds nearly 110,000 clones; under 95% are singletons and the top ten take approximately 22%. This material consisted of peripheral blood, taken on day 0 of AZD1222 vaccination. The source is an adult in good health.

The rearrangement links TRBV3-1 (or the pseudogene TRBV3-2) to TRBJ1-4; 8 bases match TRBD1. J gave up 7 bases and V 6 bases, and 7 bases lay outside the gene matches. The germline V gene encodes CDR1 LGHDT and CDR2 YNNKEL (reference sequence). The CDR3 contains 14 residues. CDR3 residues: CASSPRGRVEKLFF. In DNA form, the CDR3 reads TGTGCCAGCAGTCCCAGGGGGCGCGTTGAAAAACTGTTTTTT.

V usage is TRBV14 and J usage is TRBJ1-2; D is unclear. V lost 5 bases to trimming and J lost 4 bases, with 14 bases between them. The germline gives CDR1 SGHDN, CDR2 FVKESK. The CDR3 length is 14 residues. The CDR3: CASSKGPRGYGYTF. CDR3 sequence (DNA): TGTGCCAGCAGCAAAGGCCCCAGAGGCTATGGCTACACCTTC. Full variable domain (remainder filled in from reference TRBV14 and TRBJ1-2): EAGVTQFPSHSVIEKGQTVTLRCDPISGHDNLYWYRRVMGKEIKFLLHFVKESKQDESGMPNNRFLAERTGGTYSTLKVQPAELEDSGVYFCASSKGPRGYGYTFGSGTRLTVV.

The V gene is TRBV21-1, the J gene TRBJ1-1; the D call of TRBD1 is as the table states it, not checked on the DNA. TRBV21-1 is noted as a pseudogene. CDR3 length: 18 residues. CDR3 residues: CASSKAPGWRRMNTEAFF. The CDR3 DNA reads TGTGCCAGCAGCAAAGCTCCAGGGTGGAGAAGAATGAACACTGAAGCTTTCTTT.

This chain links TRBV30 with TRBJ1-3; no reliable D call. V was clipped by 0 bases and J by 0 bases, with 6 bases between them. This CDR3 has 14 amino acids. The germline gives CDR1 GTSNPN, CDR2 SVGIG (reference sequence). CDR3 sequence (DNA): TGTGCCTGGAGTGTTATATCCTCTGGAAACACCATATATTTT. Its translation is CAWSVISSGNTIYF.

This chain connects TRBV19 to TRBJ2-3; unclear D gene. This CDR3 region has 16 residues. Germline CDR1 reads LNHDA; CDR2 reads SQIVND (reference sequence). V was pared by 2 bases and J by 4 bases, with 16 bases between. The CDR3 loop is CASSIYSLTRADTQYF. The CDR3 nucleotides are TGTGCCAGTAGTATATACAGTCTTACAAGGGCAGATACGCAGTATTTT. Full variable domain (missing parts from reference TRBV19 and TRBJ2-3): DGGITQSPKYLFRKEGQNVTLSCEQNLNHDAMYWYRQDPGQGLRLIYYSQIVNDFQKGDIAEGYSVSREKKESFPLTVTSAQKNPTAFYLCASSIYSLTRADTQYFGPGTRLTVL.

The chain carries TRBV11-3 and TRBJ1-6; a possible D gene is TRBD1 (5 bases). In germline, CDR1 is SGHNT, CDR2 YENEEA. The CDR3 runs 14 residues. V was trimmed by 4 bases and J by 7 bases, leaving 11 bases between them. The CDR3 is CASSSGAANSPLHF. As DNA, the CDR3 is TGTGCCAGCAGCTCCGGGGCGGCCAATTCACCCCTCCACTTT. Supplemented by reference TRBV11-3 and TRBJ1-6, the full variable domain reads EAGVVQSPRYKIIEKKQPVAFWCNPISGHNTLYWYLQNLGQGPELLIRYENEEAVDDSQLPKDRFSAERLKGVDSTLKIQPAELGDSAVYLCASSSGAANSPLHFGNGTRLTVT.

This sequence joins TRBV6-5 and TRBJ1-2; 9 bases align to TRBD1. With 0 bases clipped from V and 4 bases from J, the junction kept 0 bases outside the gene matches. The germline CDR1 and CDR2 sequences are MNHEY and SVGAGI. CDR3 size: 14 residues. CDR3 DNA: TGTGCCAGCAGTTACTCGACAGGGGGCTATGGCTACACCTTC. Translating gives CASSYSTGGYGYTF.

This chain connects TRBV10-3 to TRBJ1-6, with 7 bases fitting TRBD1. CDR1 and CDR2 (germline): ENHRY, SYGVKD. The CDR3 is 14 residues long. V trimming: 5 bases; J trimming: 7 bases; junction bases outside the gene matches: 5. The CDR3 DNA reads TGTGCCATCAGTACCGGGACAGCAAATTCACCCCTCCACTTT. Translation gives CAISTGTANSPLHF.

The rearrangement joins TRBV7-9 to TRBJ2-2; D is ambiguous. CDR1 and CDR2 (germline): SEHNR, FQNEAQ (reference sequence). The V and J ends lost 1 base and 4 bases respectively, with 10 bases between them. The CDR3 is 15 amino acids. In DNA, the CDR3 is TGTGCCAGCAGCTTAGGATCGCTGAGCACCGGGGAGCTGTTTTTT. This encodes CASSLGSLSTGELFF. The complete variable domain, with remaining parts taken from reference TRBV7-9 and TRBJ2-2, reads DTGVSQNPRHKITKRGQNVTFRCDPISEHNRLYWYRQTLGQGPEFLTYFQNEAQLEKSRLLSDRFSAERPKGSFSTLEIQRTEQGDSAMYLCASSLGSLSTGELFFGEGSRLTVL.

The chain recombines TRBV7-8 with TRBJ2-1, with a tentative D call TRBD2 (7 bases). Germline CDR1 is SGHVS and CDR2 is FQNEAQ. V lost 7 bases to trimming and J lost 7 bases, with 23 bases between them. This CDR3 region has 16 residues. The CDR3 DNA sequence: TGTGCCAGCAAGCTCCAGAGGGGGGGGCGCGTGAATGAGCAGTTCTTC. This encodes CASKLQRGGRVNEQFF.

The chain joins TRBV7-9 to TRBJ2-4, with TRBD2 as a possible D gene (6 bases). CDR1 is SEHNR, CDR2 FQNEAQ, per germline (reference sequence). Trimming removed 5 bases from V and 0 bases from J, with 17 bases in between. This CDR3 region has 17 residues. CDR3 nucleotides: TGTGCCAGCAGCCCGTCGGGGGTAAACCTAGCCAAAAACATTCAGTACTTC. Translation gives CASSPSGVNLAKNIQYF.

This clone was detected only a few times. The J gene is TRBJ2-1, the V gene TRBV11-3, with TRBD2 identical over 8 bases. Germline V CDR1 and CDR2: SGHNT, YENEEA. V lost 5 bases to trimming and J lost 9 bases; unmatched junction nucleotides: 9. The CDR3 loop spans 14 amino acids. CDR3 loop: CASSLQRGQGEQFF. For the CDR3, the DNA is TGTGCCAGCAGCCTTCAGCGGGGGCAGGGTGAGCAGTTCTTC.

The V gene is TRBV5-5, the J gene TRBJ2-7, with D possibly being TRBD1 or TRBD2 (5 bases each). The V gene lost 0 bases and the J gene lost 2 bases, with 15 bases spanning the gap. CDR3 size: 16 residues. Germline CDR1 reads SGHKS; CDR2 reads YYEKEE (reference sequence). Here the CDR3 reads CASSLATGTTTYEQYF. CDR3 in DNA: TGTGCCAGCAGCTTGGCAACCGGGACGACAACCTACGAGCAGTACTTC.

V is TRBV4-3 and J is TRBJ2-1; D unresolved. The V end was cut by 1 base, the J end by 10 bases, with 11 bases between. The CDR3 is 13 amino acids. The germline V gene has CDR1 LGHNA and CDR2 YSLEER. Here the CDR3 reads CASSQAPHREQFF. The CDR3 coding sequence is TGCGCCAGCAGCCAAGCCCCCCACCGGGAGCAGTTCTTC.

CDR3 amino acids: CASSQETGFPKETQYF. The CDR3, as DNA: TGTGCCAGCAGTCAGGAAACAGGGTTTCCGAAAGAGACCCAGTACTTC. The chain uses TRBV6-2 or TRBV6-3 and TRBJ2-5, with D possibly being TRBD1 (6 bases). Germline V CDR1 and CDR2: MNHEY, SVGEGT. This CDR3 is built from 16 residues. Trimming pared 5 bases from V and 3 bases from J, leaving 19 bases between.

The chain carries TRBV6-5 and TRBJ1-2; D is unclear. CDR3 length: 13 amino acids. Trimming pared 6 bases from V and 1 base from J, leaving 9 bases between. Per germline, CDR1 MNHEY and CDR2 SVGAGI. CDR3: CASRFSGNYGYTF. The CDR3 DNA reads as TGTGCCAGCAGGTTTTCGGGTAACTATGGCTACACCTTC.

V is TRBV10-2 and J is TRBJ1-4; 10 nucleotides agree with TRBD1. CDR1 is WSHSY, CDR2 SAAADI, per germline. With 4 bases clipped from V and 9 bases from J, the junction kept 5 bases outside the gene matches. The CDR3 has 14 amino acids. CDR3 region: CASSGQGAQKKLFF. CDR3 bases: TGCGCCAGCAGTGGACAGGGGGCGCAGAAAAAACTGTTTTTT.

The chain joins TRBV21-1 to TRBJ1-3. TRBV21-1 corresponds to a pseudogene. The CDR3 extends over 16 amino acids. The CDR3, as DNA: TGTGCCAGCAGCAAGGGAAATGGGCTCTCTGGAAACACCATATATTTT. This sequence encodes CASSKGNGLSGNTIYF.

This chain connects TRBV5-1 to TRBJ2-7; possible D gene TRBD2, 5 bases. This CDR3 spans 15 amino acids. Trimming shortened V by 0 bases and J by 6 bases, and 16 bases separated the two germline ends. Germline V gene lookup returns CDR1 SGHRS and CDR2 YFSETQ. In DNA, the CDR3 is TGCGCCAGCAGCTTGGATTCTCTAGCTTCCGCCGAGCAGTACTTC. This gives the protein CASSLDSLASAEQYF.

Here the CDR3 DNA reads TGTGCCACCAGCAGAGAGGGCCCGATGAGAGGGGAGCAGTACTTC. Its translation is CATSREGPMRGEQYF. This rearrangement joins TRBV15 to TRBJ2-7; D is possibly TRBD2 (5 bases). The CDR3 is 15 residues long. V lost 0 bases and J lost 7, with 16 bases in between. Germline V gene data show CDR1 as LNHNV and CDR2 as YYDKDF (reference sequence).

In its sample, this clone was seen once. The V and J genes are TRBV7-2 and TRBJ1-1; D is possibly TRBD1 (5 bases). Germline V lookup: CDR1 SGHTA, CDR2 FQGNSA. The length of the CDR3 is 16 residues. Trimming shortened V by 0 bases and J by 3 bases, and 14 bases separated the two germline ends. The CDR3 DNA follows: TGTGCCAGCAGCTTAGCAGCACCCCGACAGTACACTGAAGCTTTCTTT. It encodes CASSLAAPRQYTEAFF.

This rearrangement joins TRBV19 to TRBJ2-3; TRBD2 agrees at 7 bases. CDR3 length: 18 amino acids. The V and J ends lost 6 bases and 4 bases, in that order; junction bases with no gene match: 19. CDR1 is LNHDA, CDR2 SQIVND, per germline (reference sequence). This chain's CDR3 is CASSRTTSGTSYSDTQYF. The CDR3 DNA is TGTGCCAGTAGCCGGACGACCAGCGGGACCTCATATTCAGATACGCAGTATTTT. Variable domain in full (rest from reference TRBV19 and TRBJ2-3): DGGITQSPKYLFRKEGQNVTLSCEQNLNHDAMYWYRQDPGQGLRLIYYSQIVNDFQKGDIAEGYSVSREKKESFPLTVTSAQKNPTAFYLCASSRTTSGTSYSDTQYFGPGTRLTVL.

V and J are TRBV6-5 and TRBJ1-3; D unresolved. The CDR3 sequence is 13 residues long. In germline, CDR1 is MNHEY, CDR2 SVGAGI. Deletions cut 8 bases from V and 1 base from J, with 9 bases between. CDR3 region: CASVALSGNTIYF. CDR3 sequence (DNA): TGTGCCAGCGTTGCGCTTTCTGGAAACACCATATATTTT.

This chain joins TRBV29-1 and TRBJ2-3; D is undetermined. This CDR3 has 13 amino acids. Trimming cost V 3 bases and J 2 bases, with 9 bases left between them. Germline V gives CDR1 SQVTM, CDR2 ANQGSEA. The DNA of the CDR3 is TGCAGCGTTGATCGCGGTTTCACAGATACGCAGTATTTT. This translates into CSVDRGFTDTQYF.

This chain links TRBV5-5 with TRBJ1-1; D unresolved. The V end lost 0 bases, the J end lost 1 base, and 10 bases lay between the germline ends. The CDR3 has 15 amino acids. CDR1 SGHKS and CDR2 YYEKEE come from the germline V gene (reference sequence). The CDR3, as DNA: TGTGCCAGCAGCTTGGGTATCCCATCGAACACTGAAGCTTTCTTT. It codes for CASSLGIPSNTEAFF.

The chain recombines TRBV21-1 with TRBJ2-1; whether TRBD1, the table's D call, matches the DNA was not checked. TRBV21-1 is classified as a pseudogene. The length of the CDR3 is 18 residues. CDR3 sequence: CASSKVSYLLRGGSEQFF. The CDR3 DNA reads as TGTGCCAGCAGCAAAGTTTCGTACCTACTTAGGGGTGGCAGTGAGCAGTTCTTC.

V gene TRBV7-9 combines with J gene TRBJ2-1; 9 nucleotides align to TRBD1. CDR1 and CDR2 (germline): SEHNR, FQNEAQ (reference sequence). J lost 3 bases, V lost 4 bases, and 4 bases had no gene match. This CDR3 region has 15 residues. CDR3 sequence: CASSYGQGSYNEQFF. Here the CDR3 DNA reads TGTGCCAGCAGCTACGGACAGGGGAGCTACAATGAGCAGTTCTTC. Full variable domain (remainder filled in from reference TRBV7-9 and TRBJ2-1): DTGVSQNPRHKITKRGQNVTFRCDPISEHNRLYWYRQTLGQGPEFLTYFQNEAQLEKSRLLSDRFSAERPKGSFSTLEIQRTEQGDSAMYLCASSYGQGSYNEQFFGPGTRLTVL.

A single count supports this clone. This chain uses TRBV29-1 with TRBJ2-7; D is unresolved. Germline V gene lookup returns CDR1 SQVTM and CDR2 ANQGSEA. The CDR3 runs 16 residues. Between the trimmed V and J ends, which lost 1 base and 3 bases, there was a span of 19 bases. In DNA, the CDR3 is TGCAGCGTTGAAGCGCCTTCGAAGTTCGTCGTCTACGAGCAGTACTTC. Translated, it gives CSVEAPSKFVVYEQYF.

The genes are TRBV6-2 or TRBV6-3 and TRBJ1-1; D unclear. This CDR3 has 15 residues. Germline values: CDR1 MNHEY, CDR2 SVGEGT. V was trimmed by 2 bases and J by 3 bases, leaving 13 bases between them. The CDR3 DNA reads TGTGCCAGCAGTTACAGGGTTTTTGGAGACACTGAAGCTTTCTTT. This codes for CASSYRVFGDTEAFF.